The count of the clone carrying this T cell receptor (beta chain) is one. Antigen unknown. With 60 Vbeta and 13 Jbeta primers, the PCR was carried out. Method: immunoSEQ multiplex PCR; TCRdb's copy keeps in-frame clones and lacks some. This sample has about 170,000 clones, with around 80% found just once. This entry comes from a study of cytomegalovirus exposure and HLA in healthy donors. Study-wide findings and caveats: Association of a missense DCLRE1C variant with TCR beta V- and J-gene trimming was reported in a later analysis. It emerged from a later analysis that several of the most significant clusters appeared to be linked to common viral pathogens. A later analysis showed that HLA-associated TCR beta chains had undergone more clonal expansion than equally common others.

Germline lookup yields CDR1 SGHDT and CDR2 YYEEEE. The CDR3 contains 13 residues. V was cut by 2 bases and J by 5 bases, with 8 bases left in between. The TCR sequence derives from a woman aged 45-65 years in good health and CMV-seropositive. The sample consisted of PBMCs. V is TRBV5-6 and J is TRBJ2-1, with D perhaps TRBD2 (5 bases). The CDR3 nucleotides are TGTGCCAGCAGCTTAGCGGAAAACAATGAGCAGTTCTTC. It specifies CASSLAENNEQFF.